The clone carrying this T cell receptor beta chain was detected ten times or more. The sample originates from a study of regulatory T cells in long-lasting Graves disease. The length of the CDR3 is 13 residues. V lost 3 bases and J lost 6; bases outside the gene matches: 5. Germline V CDR1 and CDR2: MDHEN, SYDVKM. Time point denoted: newly diagnosed GD, antithyroid drugs for less than 3 months. Following extraction of RNA from PBMCs, that RNA was used to make the TCR library. TCR beta libraries were built with iRepertoire HTBI primers and Arm-PCR of CDR3 regions. TCRdb fed the multiplex PCR reads into MiXCR, producing one record per CDR3 protein. The sample carries roughly 500,000 distinct CDR3 sequences, about 13% recorded once. In addition, the sample was reused for a study of T cells in Graves' hyperthyroidism and ophthalmopathy.

The sequence was obtained from a man aged 25-40 years with Graves disease. The chain carries TRBV28 and TRBJ2-7; 7 nucleotides match TRBD2. The sequencing used peripheral blood mononuclear cells (PBMCs), collected at new diagnosis, from a patient treated with antithyroid drugs. The CDR3 DNA reads TGTGCCAGCAGTTTCGGGGGGTCCCCCGAGCAGTACTTC. Protein: CASSFGGSPEQYF.